This T cell receptor beta chain was captured in a study of cytomegalovirus exposure and HLA in healthy donors. Study findings and constraints: High sensitivity and specificity were reportedly achieved when the classifier diagnosed cytomegalovirus status.

The CDR3 covers 12 residues. Germline V lookup: CDR1 MDHEN, CDR2 SYDVKM. V was trimmed by 2 bases and J by 6 bases, leaving 7 bases between them. Worth noting for this clone: What it binds is unknown.

Generated by immunoSEQ multiplex PCR, the TCRdb table keeps only in-frame clones and is missing some. Of about 95,000 clones detected, around 85% appear once; the ten largest clones hold roughly 20%. Sequenced input: PBMCs. The clonotype originates from a man aged 18 to 30 in good health and CMV-seropositive. The rearrangement joins TRBV28 to TRBJ1-2; a weak D match, TRBD1 (5 bases). Here the CDR3 reads CASSLPDNGYTF. The CDR3 DNA reads TGTGCCAGCAGTTTACCGGACAATGGCTACACCTTC.